There are a few counts of the clone carrying this T cell receptor beta chain. V was trimmed by 5 bases and J by 1 base, leaving 14 bases between them. Germline V gives CDR1 SGHTA, CDR2 FQGNSA. The CDR3 has 15 residues. Through a sample-barcoded 5' primer and a J-beta primer mix, a second PCR was run for about 6 to 12 cycles. Every sample gave at least 2.5 million paired-end reads containing CDR3. TCRdb reprocessed the 5' RACE reads with MiXCR, giving one entry per CDR3 protein. The data show 1.5 million to 2 million distinct CDR3 sequences, roughly 30% seen once. The data were obtained in a study of blood T cells in healthy people across ages.

The sequence came from a woman aged 30 to 39 in good health. The specimen sequenced was blood. The chain combines TRBV7-2 with TRBJ1-1, with TRBD1 as a possible D gene (5 bases). CDR3 region: CASSPRGSANTEAFF. For the CDR3, the DNA is TGTGCCAGCAGCCCCCGGGGGTCGGCGAACACTGAAGCTTTCTTT.